One and the same sample provided the 29 T cell receptor beta chains below, sequenced in a study of OX40 agonist ivuxolimab in advanced cancers. Assay used: immunoSEQ multiplex PCR; TCRdb lists only in-frame clones, some missing. The sample carries 98,000 or so clones, 75% to 90% recorded once. The material was CD4+ or CD8+ T cells sorted from blood, obtained in a trial of the OX40 agonist ivuxolimab. The source of these receptors is an adult with an advanced solid tumor such as melanoma, head and neck, liver or kidney cancer.

This chain joins TRBV12-5 and TRBJ1-2; TRBD1 matches 9 bases. V was clipped by 1 base and J by 7 bases; unmatched bases: 4. There are 14 residues in the CDR3. The germline V gene has CDR1 LGHNT and CDR2 FRNRAP. CDR3 nucleotides: TGTGCTAGTGGTTTGGACAGGGGGCAGAGTGGCTACACCTTC. Translated, it gives CASGLDRGQSGYTF.

CDR3 sequence: CASSRRGNEQFF. DNA for the CDR3: TGTGCCAGCAGTCGGAGGGGGAATGAGCAGTTCTTC. This chain uses TRBV6-5 with TRBJ2-1, with D perhaps assigned TRBD1 or TRBD2 (6 bases each). Germline V gives CDR1 MNHEY, CDR2 SVGAGI. The CDR3 contains 12 residues. V lost 5 bases, J lost 7 bases, and 9 bases lay in between.

CDR3 coding DNA: TGCGCCAGCAGCGCGGGACAGCCGAACACTGAAGCTTTCTTT. Residues: CASSAGQPNTEAFF. This chain joins TRBV5-1 and TRBJ1-1; TRBD1 agrees at 7 bases. With V trimmed by 4 bases and J by 1 base, 4 bases remained unmatched. The CDR3 extends over 14 amino acids. The germline V gene encodes CDR1 SGHRS and CDR2 YFSETQ.

This chain links TRBV4-2 with TRBJ1-2, with 9 bases fitting TRBD1. Germline assignment: CDR1 LGHNA and CDR2 YNFKEQ. Trimming at V came to 3 bases and at J to 8 bases, leaving 10 bases not matched to a gene. The CDR3 has 15 residues. CDR3 nucleotide sequence: TGTGCCAGCAGCCAGGAATCCGGGACAGGGAGCGGCTACACCTTC. Residues: CASSQESGTGSGYTF.

The chain combines TRBV9 with TRBJ1-2; 9 bases agree with TRBD1. The CDR3 has 16 residues. The ends lost 3 bases at V and 8 bases at J; junction bases unmatched: 14. The germline CDR1 and CDR2 sequences are SGDLS and YYNGEE. CDR3 residues: CASSARPGQGWGGYTF. CDR3 DNA sequence: TGTGCCAGCAGCGCCCGACCGGGACAGGGATGGGGGGGCTACACCTTC.

The V and J genes are TRBV5-8 and TRBJ2-7; D is uncertain. Germline CDR1 and CDR2: SGHTS and YDEGEE. The V end lost 7 bases, the J end lost 12 bases, and 14 bases lay between the germline ends. The CDR3 loop spans 10 amino acids. CDR3 amino acids: CASPGPVSYF. The CDR3, as DNA: TGTGCCAGCCCCGGACCTGTTTCGTACTTC. Together with reference TRBV5-8 and TRBJ2-7, the CDR3 gives the full variable domain: EAGVTQSPTHLIKTRGQQATLRCSPISGHTSVYWYQQALGLGLQFLLWYDEGEERNRGNFPPRFSGRQFPNYSSELNVNALELEDSALYLCASPGPVSYFGPGTRLTVT.

This chain joins TRBV6-1 and TRBJ1-3; weak D call: TRBD1 (5 bases). Per germline, CDR1 MNHNS and CDR2 SASEGT. The V end was cut by 7 bases, the J end by 4 bases, with 11 bases between. The CDR3 has 13 amino acids. CDR3 region: CASTQGTGNTIYF. In DNA form, the CDR3 reads TGTGCCAGCACCCAGGGAACGGGAAACACCATATATTTT.

This clone was found once. The chain employs TRBV7-8 and TRBJ2-7, with D unresolved. V shed 5 bases and J shed 6 bases, with 14 bases lying between them. The length of the CDR3 is 13 residues. Germline CDR1 reads SGHVS; CDR2 reads FQNEAQ. CDR3 coding DNA: TGTGCCAGCAGCGCGGATCTGGAGCGCGAGCAGTACTTC. It encodes CASSADLEREQYF.

This chain joins TRBV10-3 and TRBJ2-7; 7 nucleotides match TRBD1. CDR1 and CDR2 (germline): ENHRY, SYGVKD. With V trimmed by 0 bases and J by 2 bases, 1 base remained unmatched. This CDR3 region has 14 residues. For the CDR3, the DNA is TGTGCCATCAGTGAGTCGACAGGGCCCTACGAGCAGTACGTC. Encoded protein: CAISESTGPYEQYV.

The chain employs TRBV29-1 and TRBJ2-3; D may be TRBD2 (5 bases). Germline V gives CDR1 SQVTM, CDR2 ANQGSEA. This CDR3 comprises 12 residues. The CDR3 coding sequence is TGCAGGGGAGCTGATGGCACAGATACGCAGTATTTT. The encoded protein is CRGADGTDTQYF.

This chain links TRBV29-1 with TRBJ1-1, with 8 bases identical to TRBD1. CDR3 length: 14 residues. Germline assignment: CDR1 SQVTM and CDR2 ANQGSEA. With 4 bases clipped from V and 1 base from J, the junction kept 5 bases outside the gene matches. CDR3 coding DNA: TGCAGCGTTGTGCAGGGGGCTTCGAACACTGAAGCTTTCTTT. It codes for CSVVQGASNTEAFF. The complete variable domain, with remaining parts taken from reference TRBV29-1 and TRBJ1-1, reads SAVISQKPSRDICQRGTSLTIQCQVDSQVTMMFWYRQQPGQSLTLIATANQGSEATYESGFVIDKFPISRPNLTFSTLTVSNMSPEDSSIYLCSVVQGASNTEAFFGQGTRLTVV.

The chain employs TRBV28 and TRBJ1-2, with D possibly matching TRBD1 (6 bases). CDR3 length: 14 amino acids. The V and J ends lost 6 bases and 7 bases respectively, with 18 bases between them. Germline-derived CDR1 and CDR2 are MDHEN and SYDVKM. CDR3 coding DNA: TGTGCCAGCAGCCAAAACTCGCAGGGGATTGGCTACACCTTC. Translated: CASSQNSQGIGYTF.

The table lists this clone with a few counts. This sequence joins TRBV5-1 and TRBJ1-2, with 9 bases fitting TRBD1. V was clipped by 1 base and J by 0 bases; unmatched bases: 7. Germline V lookup: CDR1 SGHRS, CDR2 YFSETQ. This CDR3 has 17 amino acids. CDR3 in DNA: TGCGCCAGCAGCTTGCCGGGACAGGGACTTCCTAACTATGGCTACACCTTC. Amino acid sequence: CASSLPGQGLPNYGYTF.

This chain links TRBV10-3 with TRBJ2-1; 11 nucleotides match TRBD1. Per germline, CDR1 ENHRY and CDR2 SYGVKD. The CDR3 extends over 15 amino acids. V gave up 6 bases and J gave up 2 bases; unmatched junction bases: 3. The CDR3 loop reads CAIRGQGGTYNEQFF. The DNA of the CDR3 is TGTGCCATCAGGGGACAGGGGGGGACCTACAATGAGCAGTTCTTC.

The V and J genes are TRBV28 and TRBJ2-7; TRBD1 agrees at 10 bases. The length of the CDR3 is 14 residues. V lost 2 bases, J lost 5 bases, and 3 bases stayed unmatched. Germline values: CDR1 MDHEN, CDR2 SYDVKM. In DNA form, the CDR3 reads TGTGCCAGCAGTTTAAGGGACAGGGGCCACGAGCAGTACTTC. It translates to CASSLRDRGHEQYF.

The rearrangement links TRBV6-1 to TRBJ1-5; tentative D call: TRBD1 (6 bases). The V end lost 3 bases, the J end lost 6 bases, and 15 bases lay between the germline ends. The germline gives CDR1 MNHNS, CDR2 SASEGT. CDR3 length equals 15 residues. The CDR3: CASSDPNRASQPQHF. DNA for the CDR3: TGTGCCAGCAGTGATCCGAACAGGGCTAGTCAGCCCCAGCATTTT.

The V gene is TRBV28, the J gene TRBJ2-7; 10 nucleotides agree with TRBD2. The germline V gene encodes CDR1 MDHEN and CDR2 SYDVKM. The J segment lost 0 bases and the V segment lost 7 bases, leaving 9 bases of the junction unmatched. This CDR3 has 16 amino acids. As DNA, the CDR3 is TGTGCCAGCACCCCCTCGACTAGCGGGCACTCCTACGAGCAGTACTTC. Translation gives CASTPSTSGHSYEQYF.

The chain recombines TRBV4-3 with TRBJ2-2; TRBD2 might be the D (5 bases). The CDR3 is made up of 17 amino acids. The V gene lost 0 bases and the J gene lost 1 base, with 12 bases spanning the gap. In germline, CDR1 is LGHNA, CDR2 YSLEER. CDR3 loop: CASSQDRGGGNTGELFF. The CDR3 nucleotides are TGCGCCAGCAGCCAAGATAGAGGAGGAGGGAACACCGGGGAGCTGTTTTTT.

The sample holds a few counts of this clone. This rearrangement joins TRBV6-6 to TRBJ1-5, with a possible D match to TRBD1 (5 bases). Germline V lookup: CDR1 MNHNY, CDR2 SVGAGI (reference sequence). CDR3 length equals 12 residues. Trimming cost V 8 bases and J 4 bases, with 9 bases left between them. CDR3 DNA sequence: TGTGCCAGCCAAGGGACGAATCAGCCCCAGCATTTT. Translation gives CASQGTNQPQHF.

The rearrangement links TRBV6-5 to TRBJ2-3; D gene ambiguous. Trimming took 6 bases from V and 10 from J, leaving 17 bases between them. CDR1 is MNHEY and CDR2 is SVGAGI in the germline V gene. This CDR3 region has 13 residues. CDR3 bases: TGTGCCAGCAGCCCCGACCGCTGGGGTGCGCAGTATTTT. It yields the protein CASSPDRWGAQYF.

This CDR3 reads CASSAGDKNIQYF. Here the CDR3 DNA reads TGTGCCAGTAGTGCGGGGGACAAAAACATTCAGTACTTC. The chain employs TRBV19 and TRBJ2-4; TRBD2 aligns across 7 bases. J lost 3 bases, V lost 5 bases, and 1 base had no gene match. Germline lookup yields CDR1 LNHDA and CDR2 SQIVND (reference sequence). The CDR3 contains 13 residues.

The rearrangement links TRBV5-6 to TRBJ2-7; no firm D call. The germline V and J ends were trimmed by 0 bases and 2 bases, with 9 bases remaining between them. This CDR3 region has 14 residues. From germline, CDR1 is SGHDT and CDR2 YYEEEE. The CDR3 DNA reads TGTGCCAGCAGCTTGGGGAGTTCCCCCTACGAGCAGTACTTC. Translated: CASSLGSSPYEQYF.

J is TRBJ1-5 and V is TRBV27, with D tentatively TRBD1 (6 bases). Germline lookup yields CDR1 MNHEY and CDR2 SMNVEV (reference sequence). The CDR3 sequence is 16 residues long. The V end was cut by 0 bases, the J end by 6 bases, with 15 bases between. This CDR3 reads CASSLSYSGVGQPQHF. The CDR3 bases are TGTGCCAGCAGTTTATCGTACTCAGGGGTGGGTCAGCCCCAGCATTTT.

This clone has only a few counts. This chain connects TRBV5-6 to TRBJ2-3; 9 nucleotides match TRBD2. The germline V gene encodes CDR1 SGHDT and CDR2 YYEEEE. After removal of 3 bases from V and 0 bases from J, the junction contained 2 bases not matched to a gene. This CDR3 contains 15 residues. CDR3 loop: CASSSAGGSTDTQYF. CDR3 coding DNA: TGTGCCAGCAGCTCAGCGGGAGGTAGCACAGATACGCAGTATTTT.

This clone has just one count. This chain joins TRBV7-2 and TRBJ2-5; 7 nucleotides line up with TRBD2. This CDR3 region has 12 residues. The junction had 2 bases not matched to a gene; V was cut back by 5 bases and J by 5 bases. The V gene's germline CDR1 is SGHTA and CDR2 FQGNSA. The chain's CDR3 is CASSPAGETQYF. The CDR3, as DNA: TGTGCCAGCAGCCCAGCGGGGGAGACCCAGTACTTC.

In DNA, the CDR3 is TGTGCCATCAGTGAGAGGTCCTTTCTAGCGGGAGCCGGGGAGCTGTTTTTT. Its protein product is CAISERSFLAGAGELFF. This sequence joins TRBV10-3 and TRBJ2-2, with TRBD2 identical over 10 bases. The CDR3 is 17 residues long. The germline V gene has CDR1 ENHRY and CDR2 SYGVKD. J gave up 6 bases and V 2 bases, and 9 bases lay outside the gene matches.

The chain combines TRBV2 with TRBJ2-2, with a weak D call TRBD2 (5 bases). Germline-derived CDR1 and CDR2 are SNHLY and FYNNEI. This CDR3 is 16 amino acids long. V was cut by 6 bases and J by 1 base, with 15 bases left in between. CDR3 protein: CASRSQAGGNTGELFF. CDR3 coding DNA: TGTGCCAGCAGATCTCAAGCAGGAGGGAACACCGGGGAGCTGTTTTTT.

The chain joins TRBV28 to TRBJ1-5; D unclear. Germline V gene data show CDR1 as MDHEN and CDR2 as SYDVKM. V dropped 6 bases and J dropped 0 bases, with 3 bases sitting between them. CDR3 size: 12 residues. CDR3 DNA: TGTGCCAGCAGCACTAGCAATCAGCCCCAGCATTTT. As protein: CASSTSNQPQHF.

The chain has TRBV18 and TRBJ2-3; 7 bases fit TRBD2. The trim removed 4 bases at V and 7 bases at J, leaving 11 bases unmatched. The CDR3 runs 15 residues. Looked up from germline, CDR1 is KGHSH and CDR2 is LQKENI. This CDR3 reads CASSRSAGPTNTQYF. The DNA of the CDR3 is TGTGCCAGCTCACGGTCAGCGGGACCCACGAATACGCAGTATTTT.